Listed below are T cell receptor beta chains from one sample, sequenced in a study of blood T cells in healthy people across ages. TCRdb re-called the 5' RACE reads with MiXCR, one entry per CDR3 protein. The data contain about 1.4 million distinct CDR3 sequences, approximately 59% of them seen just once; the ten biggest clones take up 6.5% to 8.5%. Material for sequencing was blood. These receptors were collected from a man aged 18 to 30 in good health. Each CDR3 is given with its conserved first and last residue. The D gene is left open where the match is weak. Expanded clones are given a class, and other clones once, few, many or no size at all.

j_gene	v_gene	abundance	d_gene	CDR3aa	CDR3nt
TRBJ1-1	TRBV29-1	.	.	CSVVQVEAFF	TGCAGCGTGGTACAGGTTGAGGCTTTCTTT
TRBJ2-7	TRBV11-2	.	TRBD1	CASSPTLGQVHEQYF	TGTGCCAGCAGCCCCACCCTGGGACAGGTCCACGAGCAGTACTTC
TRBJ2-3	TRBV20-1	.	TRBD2	CSANLLAGEDTQYF	TGCAGTGCTAACCTCCTAGCGGGAGAAGATACGCAGTATTTT
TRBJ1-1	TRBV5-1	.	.	CASSSGRADTEAFF	TGCGCCAGCAGCTCCGGGCGGGCTGACACTGAAGCTTTCTTT
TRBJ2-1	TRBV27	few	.	CASSHSQGGEYNEQFF	TGTGCCAGCAGTCACTCCCAGGGTGGAGAGTACAATGAGCAGTTCTTC
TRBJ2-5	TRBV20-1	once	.	CSARGIDRKETQYF	TGCAGTGCTAGAGGTATAGATAGGAAAGAGACCCAGTACTTC
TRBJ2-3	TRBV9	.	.	CASSDSVGTDTQYF	TGTGCCAGCAGCGACTCGGTGGGGACAGATACGCAGTATTTT
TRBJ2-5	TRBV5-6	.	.	CASRGTGLVETQYF	TGTGCCAGCAGGGGGACGGGCCTTGTGGAGACCCAGTACTTC
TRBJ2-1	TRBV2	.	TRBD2	CASTGTRGANEQFF	TGTGCCAGCACAGGGACTAGGGGAGCTAATGAGCAGTTCTTC
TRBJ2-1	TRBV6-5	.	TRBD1	CASSRGQGLKGFF	TGTGCCAGCAGCCGCGGACAGGGGCTGAAGGGGTTCTTC
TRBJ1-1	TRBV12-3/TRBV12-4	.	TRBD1	CASSTTGGTNTEAFF	TGTGCCAGCAGTACTACAGGGGGCACGAACACTGAAGCTTTCTTT
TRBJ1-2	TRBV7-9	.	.	CASYRVYGYTF	TGTGCCAGCTACAGGGTGTATGGCTACACCTTC
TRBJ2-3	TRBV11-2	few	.	CASSLGRGVRPFTDTQYF	TGTGCCAGCAGCTTAGGGCGAGGTGTTCGCCCCTTTACAGATACGCAGTATTTT
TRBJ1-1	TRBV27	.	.	CASRGGPVEAFF	TGTGCCAGCAGGGGGGGTCCTGTTGAAGCTTTCTTT
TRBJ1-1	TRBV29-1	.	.	CSVESNEAFF	TGCAGCGTTGAAAGTAATGAAGCTTTCTTT
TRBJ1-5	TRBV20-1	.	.	CSAPSSTGGGQPQHF	TGCAGTGCGCCGTCCTCGACAGGAGGGGGACAGCCCCAGCATTTT
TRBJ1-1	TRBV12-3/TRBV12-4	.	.	CASSLAGNVEAFF	TGTGCCAGCAGTTTGGCGGGGAATGTTGAAGCTTTCTTT
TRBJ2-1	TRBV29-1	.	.	CSAHGTPSYNEQFF	TGCAGCGCCCACGGGACACCCTCCTACAATGAGCAGTTCTTC
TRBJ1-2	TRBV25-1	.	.	CASSGYAGGADYGYTF	TGTGCCAGCAGTGGGTATGCGGGGGGCGCTGACTATGGCTACACCTTC
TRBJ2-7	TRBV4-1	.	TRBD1	CASSQGTGDVDEQYF	TGCGCCAGCAGCCAAGGGACAGGGGATGTGGACGAGCAGTACTTC
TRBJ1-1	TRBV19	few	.	CASIQGNTEAFF	TGTGCCAGTATCCAGGGGAACACTGAAGCTTTCTTT
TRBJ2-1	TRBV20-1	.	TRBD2	CSAPTSGGSYNEQFF	TGCAGTGCCCCGACTAGCGGGGGGTCCTACAATGAGCAGTTCTTC
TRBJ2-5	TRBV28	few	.	CASSGQTIQETQYF	TGTGCCAGCAGTGGCCAGACTATCCAAGAGACCCAGTACTTC